A selection of T cell receptor beta chains follows, all from one sample in a study of T cell changes during pregnancy in multiple sclerosis. The data were produced by immunoSEQ multiplex PCR, yet TCRdb's version contains in-frame clones alone and is incomplete. The sample holds 40,000 to 50,000 clones, about nine tenths seen once. Specimen: CD4+ T cells from peripheral blood mononuclear cells, collected in the third trimester of pregnancy. These receptors were collected from a female donor with multiple sclerosis, enrolled in a pregnancy study. CDR3s include the opening cysteine and the closing phenylalanine or tryptophan. The order of the fields is V gene, J gene, D gene, clone size, CDR3 DNA, CDR3 protein. The D gene is left open where the match is weak. Clone size is not always given. Where it is, it says once, few, many or a class for expanded clones.

>TRBV7-9|TRBJ2-1|TRBD2|once
TGTGCCAGCAGCCCAACTAGCGGGATAAGCAATGAGCAGTTCTTC
CASSPTSGISNEQFF
>TRBV19|TRBJ2-2|NA|NA
TGTGCCAGTAGTATAGAGGGGGCAGGGCGAACCGGGGAGCTGTTTTTT
CASSIEGAGRTGELFF
>TRBV27|TRBJ2-5|TRBD1|NA
TGTGCCAGCAGAGAACAGGGGGCCGTTCGTAAAGAGACCCAGTACTTC
CASREQGAVRKETQYF
>TRBV6-1|TRBJ2-5|NA|NA
TGTGCCAGCAGTGAAGATTGGCCGGCGGCCCAGTACTTC
CASSEDWPAAQYF
>TRBV9|TRBJ2-1|TRBD2|NA
TGTGCCAGCAGCGCCCTCGGACTAGCGGTCGGCAATGAGCAGTTCTTC
CASSALGLAVGNEQFF
>TRBV7-2|TRBJ1-1|NA|NA
TGTGCCAGCAGCCCCTACAGGGTTGACACTGAAGCTTTCTTT
CASSPYRVDTEAFF
>TRBV27|TRBJ2-7|TRBD1|NA
TGTGCCAGCAGCTCCCGGTCGGGACAGAATCTCTCCTACGAGCAGTACTTC
CASSSRSGQNLSYEQYF
>TRBV2|TRBJ2-2|NA|NA
TGTGCCAGCACTGCGGGTACTACGAACACCGGGGAGCTGTTTTTT
CASTAGTTNTGELFF
>TRBV19|TRBJ1-2|TRBD1|NA
TGTGCCAGTAGTATAGACCCGGCAGGGGGCCAGAGGTATGGCTACACCTTC
CASSIDPAGGQRYGYTF
>TRBV10-2|TRBJ2-1|NA|NA
TGCGCCAGCATCGAGGGAGGCTCCTACAATGAGCAGTTCTTC
CASIEGGSYNEQFF
>TRBV27|TRBJ1-5|NA|few
TGTGCCAGCAGCCATCACTTAGGGGAGGGGTTCCAGCCCCAGCATTTT
CASSHHLGEGFQPQHF
>TRBV7-2|TRBJ1-1|NA|NA
TGTGCCAGCAGCTTATTTATCTGGGGGAGGGTCTATGAAGCTTTCTTT
CASSLFIWGRVYEAFF
>TRBV7-2|TRBJ2-7|NA|NA
TGTGCCAGCAGCCTCAAACGGGCTGAGGGCGAGCAGTACTTC
CASSLKRAEGEQYF
>TRBV2|TRBJ2-5|TRBD2|NA
TGTGCCAGCACCGTGTACCCCACCGGGACTAGCGGGAGTAGGCAAGAGACCCAGTACTTC
CASTVYPTGTSGSRQETQYF
>TRBV7-9|TRBJ2-7|TRBD1|NA
TGTGCCAGCAGTTTAACAGGGGACAATACCTACGAGCAGTACTTC
CASSLTGDNTYEQYF
>TRBV11-3|TRBJ2-3|TRBD2|NA
TGTGCCAGCAGCTTGATAGCGGGAGTTCGCACAGATACGCAGTATTTT
CASSLIAGVRTDTQYF
>TRBV7-2|TRBJ2-1|TRBD2|NA
TGTGCCAGCAGCTGGGTCGGGAGGGGGGGTAATGAGCAGTTCTTC
CASSWVGRGGNEQFF
>TRBV10-3|TRBJ1-1|NA|NA
TGTGCCATCAGTGGTAACAGCAACACTGAAGCTTTCTTT
CAISGNSNTEAFF
>TRBV11-3|TRBJ2-7|NA|NA
TGTGCCAGCAGCTTCCCGCAGGACGAGCAGTACTTC
CASSFPQDEQYF
>TRBV19|TRBJ1-5|TRBD1|NA
TGTGCCAGTAGTATATCAGGGGGGAATCAGCCCCAGCATTTT
CASSISGGNQPQHF
>TRBV10-1|TRBJ2-7|NA|NA
TGCGCCAGTCAACGGGGGGCTGAATACGAGCAGTACTTC
CASQRGAEYEQYF
>TRBV15|TRBJ1-5|NA|once
TGTGCCACCAGACAGGAACTCTATCAGCCCCAGCATTTT
CATRQELYQPQHF
>TRBV7-8|TRBJ2-5|NA|NA
TGTGCCAGCAGCTTAGGCCTAACGGAGCAAGAGACCCAGTACTTC
CASSLGLTEQETQYF
>TRBV6-1|TRBJ2-2|NA|NA
TGTGCCAGCAGTGAACCGGGTACCGGGGAGCTGTTTTTT
CASSEPGTGELFF
>TRBV6-1|TRBJ2-3|NA|NA
TGTGCCAGCAGTCCCGGACTGTTCAGCACAGATACGCAGTATTTT
CASSPGLFSTDTQYF
>TRBV4-2|TRBJ2-3|TRBD2|NA
TGTGCCAGCAGTCCAACTAGCGGGAGTCTCACAGATACGCAGTATTTT
CASSPTSGSLTDTQYF
>TRBV28|TRBJ1-2|NA|NA
TGTGCCAGCAGTTCTACTTATCGGGGGAGCGGCTATGGCTACACCTTC
CASSSTYRGSGYGYTF
>TRBV11-2|TRBJ2-5|TRBD1|NA
TGTGCCAGCAGCCCGACTAACAGGGGAGAGACCCAGTACTTC
CASSPTNRGETQYF
>TRBV5-1|TRBJ1-1|NA|NA
TGCGCCAGCAGCTTGGTCGGAGGCACCTCGAACACTGAAGCTTTCTTT
CASSLVGGTSNTEAFF
>TRBV19|TRBJ2-5|TRBD2|NA
TGTGCCAGTAGCCCCGGGACTAGCGGCCTTATGACCCAGTACTTC
CASSPGTSGLMTQYF
>TRBV9|TRBJ1-3|NA|NA
TGTGCCAGCAGCGTAGAAGCTGGGATAGCGGTATTGTCCTCTGGAAACACCATATATTTT
CASSVEAGIAVLSSGNTIYF